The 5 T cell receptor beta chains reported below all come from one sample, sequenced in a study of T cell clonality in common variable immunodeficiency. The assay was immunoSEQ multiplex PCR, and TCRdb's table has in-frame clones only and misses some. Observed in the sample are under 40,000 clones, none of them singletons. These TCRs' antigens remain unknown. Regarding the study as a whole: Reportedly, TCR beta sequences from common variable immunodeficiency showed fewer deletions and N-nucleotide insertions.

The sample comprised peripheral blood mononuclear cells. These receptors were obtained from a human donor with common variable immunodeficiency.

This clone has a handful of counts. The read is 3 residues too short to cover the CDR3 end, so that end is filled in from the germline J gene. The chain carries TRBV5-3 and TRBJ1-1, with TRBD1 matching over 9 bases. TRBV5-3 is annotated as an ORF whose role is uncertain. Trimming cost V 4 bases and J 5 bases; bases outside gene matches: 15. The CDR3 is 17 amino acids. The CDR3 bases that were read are TGTGCCAGAAGCGAGAGACATAACAGAGGACAGGGGACTGAA. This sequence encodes CARSERHNRGQGTE. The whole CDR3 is CARSERHNRGQGTEAFF.

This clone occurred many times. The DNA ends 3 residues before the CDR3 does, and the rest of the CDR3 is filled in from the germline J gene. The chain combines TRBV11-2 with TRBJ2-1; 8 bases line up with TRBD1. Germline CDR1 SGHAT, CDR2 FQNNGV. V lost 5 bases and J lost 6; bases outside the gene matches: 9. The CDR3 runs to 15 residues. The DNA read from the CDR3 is TGTGCCAGCAGCCTCCAGGGACAGGTGAGCAATGAG. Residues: CASSLQGQVSNE. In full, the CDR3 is CASSLQGQVSNEQFF.

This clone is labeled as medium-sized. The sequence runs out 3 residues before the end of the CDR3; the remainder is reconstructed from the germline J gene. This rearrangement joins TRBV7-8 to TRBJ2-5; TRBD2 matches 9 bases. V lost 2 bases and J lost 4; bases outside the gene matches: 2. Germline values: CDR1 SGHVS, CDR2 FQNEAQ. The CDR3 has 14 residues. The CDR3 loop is CASSLSSGVETQYF. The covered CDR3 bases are TGTGCCAGCAGCTTATCTAGCGGGGTAGAGACC. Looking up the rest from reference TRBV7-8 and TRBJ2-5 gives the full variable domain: GAGVSQSPRYKVAKRGQDVALRCDPISGHVSLFWYQQALGQGPEFLTYFQNEAQLDKSGLPSDRFFAERPEGSVSTLKIQRTQQEDSAVYLCASSLSSGVETQYFGPGTRLLVL.

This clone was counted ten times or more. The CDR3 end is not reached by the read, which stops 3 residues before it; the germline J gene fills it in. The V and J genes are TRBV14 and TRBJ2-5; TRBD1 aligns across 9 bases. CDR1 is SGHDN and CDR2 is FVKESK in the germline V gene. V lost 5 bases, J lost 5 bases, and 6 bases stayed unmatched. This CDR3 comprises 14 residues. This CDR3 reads CASSGTGYWETQYF. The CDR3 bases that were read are TGTGCCAGCAGCGGGACAGGGTATTGGGAGACC.

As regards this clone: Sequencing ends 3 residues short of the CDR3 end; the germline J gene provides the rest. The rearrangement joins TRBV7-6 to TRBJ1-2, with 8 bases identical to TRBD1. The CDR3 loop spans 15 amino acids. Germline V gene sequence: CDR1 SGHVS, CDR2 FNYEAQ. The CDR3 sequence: CASSSGFSTGDGYTF. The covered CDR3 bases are TGTGCCAGCAGCTCTGGTTTTTCGACAGGGGACGGC.